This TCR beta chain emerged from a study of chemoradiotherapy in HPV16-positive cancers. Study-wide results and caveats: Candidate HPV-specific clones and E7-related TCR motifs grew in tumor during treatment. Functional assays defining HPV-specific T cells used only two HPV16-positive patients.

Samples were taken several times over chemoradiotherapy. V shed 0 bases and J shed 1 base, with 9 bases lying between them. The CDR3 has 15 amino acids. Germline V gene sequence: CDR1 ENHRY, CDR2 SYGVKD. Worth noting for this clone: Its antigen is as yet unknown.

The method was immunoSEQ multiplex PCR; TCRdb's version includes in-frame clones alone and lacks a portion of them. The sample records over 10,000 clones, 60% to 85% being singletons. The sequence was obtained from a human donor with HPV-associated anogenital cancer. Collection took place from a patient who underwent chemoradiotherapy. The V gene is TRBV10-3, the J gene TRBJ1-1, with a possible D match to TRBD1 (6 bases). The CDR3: CAISESGGGNTEAFF. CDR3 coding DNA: TGTGCCATCAGTGAGTCAGGAGGGGGGAACACTGAAGCTTTCTTT.